The clone carrying this T cell receptor (beta chain) was counted only a few times. Each CDR3 protein is one row after TCRdb ran MiXCR on the PCR reads. Among roughly 320,000 distinct CDR3 sequences listed, roughly 24% were seen once. The CDR3 is made up of 15 amino acids. Germline CDR1 reads SGHTA; CDR2 reads FQGNSA. The ends were cut back, 4 bases at V and 0 bases at J, with 10 bases in the middle. Libraries for naive CD8 T cells, which were made from around 20,000 to 1,000,000 sorted cells, drew on 10%, 30% or 50% of the RNA. This entry is derived from a study of molecular identifiers for immune sequencing clone quantification. The wider study: Sequencing covered four of five parts into which replicate RNA from approximately 22,000 or 94,000 naive CD8 cells was split.

This clonotype was obtained from a human donor in good health. Some libraries in this study had Jurkat cell RNA spiked in. The V gene is TRBV7-2, the J gene TRBJ1-5, with no clear D. Sequenced material: naive CD8+ T cells from blood, with Jurkat cell RNA spiked in. Subset described: FACS-sorted CD8+CD4-CCR7+CD45RA+ naive T cells. CDR3 amino acids: CASSSHGVSNQPQHF. CDR3 DNA: TGTGCCAGCAGCTCCCACGGCGTTAGCAATCAGCCCCAGCATTTT. Using reference TRBV7-2 and TRBJ1-5 for the parts outside the CDR3, the full variable domain is GAGVSQSPSNKVTEKGKDVELRCDPISGHTALYWYRQSLGQGLEFLIYFQGNSAPDKSGLPSDRFSAERTGGSVSTLTIQRTQQEDSAVYLCASSSHGVSNQPQHFGDGTRLSIL.